A single sample is the source of the 25 T cell receptor beta chains below, sequenced in a study of T-cell memory formation after mild COVID-19. TCRdb passed the 5' RACE reads through MiXCR, listing each CDR3 protein once. The sample lists fewer than 40,000 distinct CDR3 sequences, under 8% occurring once. Sequencing was done on a sample of PBMCs or a T cell subset sorted from them (not recorded which). All receptors come from a man younger than 35 who had mild COVID-19 (a few samples of this study predate the infection). Cell type and time point are not known.

This clonotype was observed a few times. The chain joins TRBV15 to TRBJ2-3, with 7 nucleotides matching TRBD1. There are 15 residues in the CDR3. The junction had 7 bases not matched to a gene; V was cut back by 3 bases and J by 4 bases. CDR1 and CDR2 (germline): LNHNV, YYDKDF (reference sequence). The CDR3 spells CATSSRTGGPDTQYF. The CDR3 coding sequence is TGTGCCACCAGCAGCCGGACAGGTGGACCAGATACGCAGTATTTT.

The table lists this clonotype with many counts. The chain is built from TRBV30 and TRBJ2-5; no firm D call. CDR3 length: 11 residues. Trimming shortened V by 0 bases and J by 5 bases, and 4 bases separated the two germline ends. Germline V gene data show CDR1 as GTSNPN and CDR2 as SVGIG (reference sequence). The CDR3 loop is CAWSVPETQYF. The CDR3, as DNA: TGTGCCTGGAGTGTACCGGAGACCCAGTACTTC.

The genes are TRBV7-9 and TRBJ1-2, with D perhaps matching TRBD1 (6 bases). Trimming cost V 5 bases and J 4 bases, with 20 bases left between them. Per the germline V gene, CDR1 is SEHNR and CDR2 is FQNEAQ (reference sequence). The CDR3 runs to 16 residues. This CDR3 reads CASSPFWTEYSYGYTF. CDR3 nucleotide sequence: TGTGCCAGCAGCCCCTTTTGGACAGAGTACAGCTATGGCTACACCTTC.

This clonotype was counted ten times or more. The chain is built from TRBV6-2 or TRBV6-3 and TRBJ1-1; 9 nucleotides agree with TRBD1. The V gene end was trimmed by 4 bases and the J gene end by 6 bases; junction bases not matched to a gene: 12. The CDR3 has 16 amino acids. Germline loops: CDR1 MNHEY, CDR2 SVGEGT. The CDR3 DNA reads as TGTGCCAGCAGTTCGATTTGGACAGGGGAGGTCCCTGAAGCTTTCTTT. Translated, it gives CASSSIWTGEVPEAFF.

This clonotype was seen repeatedly, ten times or more. The chain joins TRBV20-1 to TRBJ2-1; tentatively, D is TRBD1 or TRBD2 (6 bases each). Between the trimmed V and J ends, which lost 5 bases and 7 bases, there was a span of 12 bases. The CDR3 length is 12 residues. Germline-derived CDR1 and CDR2 are DFQATT and SNEGSKA (reference sequence). CDR3 amino acids: CSAPGARNEQFF. In DNA, the CDR3 is TGCAGTGCTCCGGGGGCGCGGAATGAGCAGTTCTTC.

This clonotype was recorded at least ten times. V gene TRBV7-8 combines with J gene TRBJ2-5; TRBD2 matches 15 bases. V gave up 4 bases and J gave up 2 bases; unmatched junction bases: 2. This CDR3 comprises 16 residues. CDR1 is SGHVS, CDR2 FQNEAQ, per germline. In nucleotides, the CDR3 is TGTGCCAGCAGCTCCGGACTAGCGGGGGGGCAAGAGACCCAGTACTTC. Amino acid sequence: CASSSGLAGGQETQYF.

This clonotype was recorded a few times. The rearrangement uses TRBV6-1 and TRBJ1-1, with D perhaps TRBD1 (5 bases). CDR1 and CDR2 from the germline V gene are MNHNS and SASEGT. There are 15 residues in the CDR3. V gave up 5 bases and J gave up 5 bases, with 18 bases separating them. Here the CDR3 DNA reads TGTGCCAGCAGTTGGGACCACTCCCCGGGGACTGAAGCTTTCTTT. As protein: CASSWDHSPGTEAFF.

In its sample, this clonotype was seen many times. The gene calls are TRBV12-3 or TRBV12-4 and TRBJ1-2; D perhaps matches TRBD1 (5 bases). Trimming cost V 7 bases and J 4 bases, with 16 bases left between them. This CDR3 region has 14 residues. The CDR3: CASTSQGLGYGYTF. The CDR3 DNA reads TGTGCCAGCACCAGTCAGGGTTTGGGCTATGGCTACACCTTC.

This clonotype was counted ten times or more. J is TRBJ1-2 and V is TRBV5-1, with D maybe TRBD1 (5 bases). CDR3 length equals 12 residues. Germline-derived CDR1 and CDR2 are SGHRS and YFSETQ. The V end was cut by 4 bases, the J end by 7 bases, with 11 bases between. CDR3 protein: CASSGDAPGYTF. The CDR3 DNA is TGCGCCAGCAGCGGGGACGCCCCTGGCTACACCTTC. Using reference TRBV5-1 and TRBJ1-2 for the parts outside the CDR3, the full variable domain is KAGVTQTPRYLIKTRGQQVTLSCSPISGHRSVSWYQQTPGQGLQFLFEYFSETQRNKGNFPGRFSGRQFSNSRSEMNVSTLELGDSALYLCASSGDAPGYTFGSGTRLTVV.

This clonotype was detected a few times. The chain combines TRBV6-2 or TRBV6-3 with TRBJ2-3; D is undetermined. The CDR3 runs to 15 residues. Germline lookup yields CDR1 MNHEY and CDR2 SVGEGT. Trimming stripped 0 bases from V and 0 bases from J, with 7 bases between. The CDR3, as DNA: TGTGCCAGCAGTTACTCCGTCGCTAGCACAGATACGCAGTATTTT. This sequence encodes CASSYSVASTDTQYF.

This clonotype was detected ten times or more. V usage is TRBV9 and J usage is TRBJ1-4; D is perhaps TRBD1 (6 bases). The CDR3 covers 14 residues. V was pared by 4 bases and J by 2 bases, with 9 bases between. CDR1 and CDR2 (germline): SGDLS, YYNGEE. The CDR3 loop is CASSTQGTNEKLFF. The CDR3 DNA is TGTGCCAGCAGCACCCAGGGGACTAATGAAAAACTGTTTTTT.

This chain joins TRBV11-3 and TRBJ2-2; the D gene is possibly TRBD1 (5 bases). Germline V gives CDR1 SGHNT, CDR2 YENEEA. CDR3 size: 14 residues. The V and J ends lost 5 bases and 10 bases respectively, with 17 bases between them. DNA for the CDR3: TGTGCCAGCAGCCTGGACATCGGTACCCAGGAGCTGTTTTTT. This codes for CASSLDIGTQELFF.

With regard to this clonotype: At one end, the junction sequence differs from germline, possibly due to a read error. CDR3 sequence (DNA): TGTGCCTCCAGTGATCCACTAGCGCTCGTTGGAGCAGATACGCAGTTTTTT. This codes for CASSDPLALVGADTQFF. The chain carries TRBV24-1 and TRBJ2-3, with 7 bases matching TRBD2. The CDR3 is 17 amino acids. The germline CDR1 and CDR2 sequences are KGHDR and SFDVKD.

Worth noting for this clonotype: A much larger clonotype is one base distant, so this may be a read error. The chain is built from TRBV5-6 and TRBJ1-2; TRBD1 aligns across 8 bases. With V trimmed by 4 bases and J by 4 bases, 0 bases remained unmatched. Germline values: CDR1 SGHDT, CDR2 YYEEEE. The CDR3 has 12 amino acids. The CDR3 nucleotides are TGTGCCAGCAGCCAGGGGGCCTATGGCTACACCTTC. It codes for CASSQGAYGYTF. The full variable domain, completed using reference TRBV5-6 and TRBJ1-2, is DAGVTQSPTHLIKTRGQQVTLRCSPKSGHDTVSWYQQALGQGPQFIFQYYEEEERQRGNFPDRFSGHQFPNYSSELNVNALLLGDSALYLCASSQGAYGYTFGSGTRLTVV.

This clonotype was detected only a few times. CDR3 sequence reads: CASSLIEQGLYGYTF. DNA of the CDR3: TGTGCCAGCAGCTTAATTGAACAGGGGCTCTATGGCTACACCTTC. The J gene is TRBJ1-2, the V gene TRBV7-9; 7 bases map to TRBD1. The CDR3 is 15 amino acids. The junction had 7 bases not matched to a gene; V was cut back by 2 bases and J by 4 bases. Looked up from germline, CDR1 is SEHNR and CDR2 is FQNEAQ (reference sequence).

This clonotype was counted many times. This chain links TRBV6-1 with TRBJ2-1; a possible D gene is TRBD2 (5 bases). The CDR3 is made up of 14 amino acids. Per the germline V gene, CDR1 is MNHNS and CDR2 is SASEGT. The germline V and J ends were trimmed by 8 bases and 9 bases, with 20 bases remaining between them. CDR3 DNA sequence: TGTGCCAGCGGGCGGTCGGGATGGGATACTGAGCAGTTCTTC. Translated, it gives CASGRSGWDTEQFF.

This clonotype was detected many times. V usage is TRBV27 and J usage is TRBJ1-2; 9 bases fit TRBD1. The CDR3 is 13 residues long. J was trimmed by 3 bases and V by 9 bases; bases with no gene match: 5. Germline V lookup: CDR1 MNHEY, CDR2 SMNVEV (reference sequence). For the CDR3, the DNA is TGTGCCAGTAAGGGACAGGGTGACTATGGCTACACCTTC. This encodes CASKGQGDYGYTF.

This clonotype was recorded at least ten times. V is TRBV12-5 and J is TRBJ2-7, with 8 bases lining up with TRBD1. The CDR3 extends over 12 amino acids. Losses at the gene ends were 9 bases for V and 5 bases for J; bases not matched to a gene: 6. Per germline, CDR1 LGHNT and CDR2 FRNRAP. The CDR3 loop reads CARWTGSHEQYF. The CDR3 DNA follows: TGTGCTAGATGGACAGGGAGCCACGAGCAGTACTTC.

Details on this clonotype: A much larger clonotype is one base distant, so this may be a read error. The chain couples TRBV6-5 to TRBJ1-4; D may be TRBD1 (5 bases). The CDR3 consists of 15 residues. Germline loops: CDR1 MNHEY, CDR2 SVGAGI. The CDR3 loop is CDSSNWGGANEKLFF. The CDR3 coding sequence is TGTGACAGCAGCAACTGGGGGGGTGCAAATGAAAAACTGTTTTTT.

This clonotype appeared many times. The chain employs TRBV20-1 and TRBJ2-6, with D hard to call. The CDR3 length is 14 residues. V was trimmed by 5 bases and J by 0 bases, leaving 8 bases between them. CDR1 and CDR2 from the germline V gene are DFQATT and SNEGSKA (reference sequence). CDR3 in DNA: TGCAGTGCTTCTGTTTACTCTGGGGCCAACGTCCTGACTTTC. Amino acids: CSASVYSGANVLTF.

Ten or more counts support this clonotype. The V and J genes are TRBV7-2 and TRBJ1-1; 9 nucleotides agree with TRBD1. Germline values: CDR1 SGHTA, CDR2 FQGNSA. V lost 10 bases, J lost 0 bases, and 6 bases stayed unmatched. The CDR3 loop spans 14 amino acids. The CDR3 DNA is TGTGCCACCACGGGACAGGGCATGAACACTGAAGCTTTCTTT. Protein product: CATTGQGMNTEAFF.

The CDR3 is CASSPRGGMYGYTF. The CDR3 DNA is TGTGCCAGCAGTCCCCGGGGCGGGATGTATGGCTACACCTTC. This chain joins TRBV12-3 or TRBV12-4 and TRBJ1-2; possible D gene TRBD1, 5 bases. This CDR3 is 14 amino acids long. V was trimmed by 5 bases and J by 5 bases, leaving 15 bases between them.

This clonotype was picked up many times. V is TRBV27 and J is TRBJ1-1; D unresolved. Trimming removed 3 bases at V and 1 base at J, with 12 bases between. The germline gives CDR1 MNHEY, CDR2 SMNVEV (reference sequence). The CDR3 has 15 residues. This chain's CDR3 is CASSLGTAGNTEAFF. The CDR3 DNA is TGTGCCAGCAGTTTGGGAACGGCCGGGAACACTGAAGCTTTCTTT.

This clonotype was seen a few times. V usage is TRBV29-1 and J usage is TRBJ2-2; no clear D. The germline V gene has CDR1 SQVTM and CDR2 ANQGSEA. Trimming stripped 6 bases from V and 5 bases from J, with 7 bases between. The length of the CDR3 is 11 residues. In DNA, the CDR3 is TGCAGCGTCAGACGGACCGGGGAGCTGTTTTTT. Encoded protein: CSVRRTGELFF.

This clonotype was counted many times. One junction end does not reproduce the germline sequence, and a read error may be involved. This rearrangement joins TRBV12-3 or TRBV12-4 to TRBJ2-2, with unresolved D. CDR3 length: 20 amino acids. CDR3 residues: CASSLGSSPGRLFYTGELFF. The CDR3 bases are TGTGCCAGCAGCTTAGGGTCGTCGCCGGGCCGATTATTTTACACCGGGGAGCTGTTTTTT.